The rows below give T cell receptor beta chains drawn from one sample of a study of blood T cell repertoires in COVID-19. The protocol was immunoSEQ multiplex PCR, while the TCRdb copy is restricted to in-frame clones and leaves out a portion. Counted here are 200,000 to 250,000 clones, 88% occurring once; the ten biggest clones make up about 4%. Material for sequencing was PBMCs or T cells enriched from blood (not recorded which). The receptor set was obtained from a woman aged 25 to 45 who had been exposed to COVID-19. CDR3s include the opening cysteine and the closing phenylalanine or tryptophan. The D gene is left open where the match is weak. A row's size may be missing; if present it is once, few, many or a size class.

CDR3 protein: CAISGGSGDTQYF; CDR3 DNA: TGTGCCATCAGTGGAGGGAGTGGAGATACGCAGTATTTT; D gene: NA; clone size: NA; J gene: TRBJ2-3; V gene: TRBV10-3
CDR3 protein: CASQGGQPQHF; CDR3 DNA: TGTGCCAGTCAGGGGGGTCAGCCCCAGCATTTT; D gene: TRBD1; clone size: NA; J gene: TRBJ1-5; V gene: TRBV19
CDR3 protein: CASSIEVSGANVLTF; CDR3 DNA: TGTGCCAGTAGTATTGAGGTCTCTGGGGCCAACGTCCTGACTTTC; D gene: NA; clone size: once; J gene: TRBJ2-6; V gene: TRBV19
CDR3 protein: CASSVGLAGPPTGELFF; CDR3 DNA: TGTGCCAGCAGTGTTGGACTAGCGGGCCCCCCGACCGGGGAGCTGTTTTTT; D gene: TRBD2; clone size: NA; J gene: TRBJ2-2; V gene: TRBV6-1
CDR3 protein: CASSSDRGDRVRGNEQFF; CDR3 DNA: TGCGCCAGCAGCTCGGATCGCGGGGACAGGGTTCGGGGGAATGAGCAGTTCTTC; D gene: TRBD1; clone size: once; J gene: TRBJ2-1; V gene: TRBV5-1
CDR3 protein: CASSENRGLRSYEQYF; CDR3 DNA: TGTGCCAGCAGCGAAAACAGGGGGCTGAGATCCTACGAGCAGTACTTC; D gene: TRBD1; clone size: once; J gene: TRBJ2-7; V gene: TRBV5-5
CDR3 protein: CASSLDRAYNSPLHF; CDR3 DNA: TGTGCCAGCAGCTTAGATCGGGCCTATAATTCACCCCTCCACTTT; D gene: NA; clone size: NA; J gene: TRBJ1-6; V gene: TRBV11-2
CDR3 protein: CASSLFYRRYSNQPQHF; CDR3 DNA: TGTGCCAGCAGTTTGTTCTACAGGCGATATAGCAATCAGCCCCAGCATTTT; D gene: NA; clone size: NA; J gene: TRBJ1-5; V gene: TRBV28
CDR3 protein: CASSDGGASNQPQHF; CDR3 DNA: TGTGCCAGCAGCGATGGGGGGGCCTCAAATCAGCCCCAGCATTTT; D gene: NA; clone size: NA; J gene: TRBJ1-5; V gene: TRBV2
CDR3 protein: CASRKAGDGNSPLHF; CDR3 DNA: TGTGCCAGCAGGAAAGCAGGGGATGGTAATTCACCCCTCCACTTT; D gene: NA; clone size: NA; J gene: TRBJ1-6; V gene: TRBV6-5
CDR3 protein: CASSPRDRGPYEQYF; CDR3 DNA: TGTGCCAGTAGTCCCCGGGACAGGGGCCCCTACGAGCAGTACTTC; D gene: TRBD1; clone size: NA; J gene: TRBJ2-7; V gene: TRBV19
CDR3 protein: CASSPHPGIRRNTGELFF; CDR3 DNA: TGTGCCAGCAGCCCCCACCCCGGGATTCGGAGAAACACCGGGGAGCTGTTTTTT; D gene: NA; clone size: NA; J gene: TRBJ2-2; V gene: TRBV9
CDR3 protein: CASSGGDTGELFF; CDR3 DNA: TGTGCCAGCAGTGGGGGAGACACCGGGGAGCTGTTTTTT; D gene: NA; clone size: NA; J gene: TRBJ2-2; V gene: TRBV6-4
CDR3 protein: CAGRGTGGISSGANVLTF; CDR3 DNA: TGTGCCGGCAGGGGAACGGGGGGCATATCTTCTGGGGCCAACGTCCTGACTTTC; D gene: NA; clone size: NA; J gene: TRBJ2-6; V gene: TRBV7-9
CDR3 protein: CSVDQGGAYNEQFF; CDR3 DNA: TGCAGCGTTGATCAGGGAGGAGCCTACAATGAGCAGTTCTTC; D gene: NA; clone size: once; J gene: TRBJ2-1; V gene: TRBV29-1
CDR3 protein: CASGFSTGSGANVLTF; CDR3 DNA: TGTGCTAGTGGTTTTAGCACAGGCTCTGGGGCCAACGTCCTGACTTTC; D gene: NA; clone size: NA; J gene: TRBJ2-6; V gene: TRBV12-5
CDR3 protein: CASEGQETQYF; CDR3 DNA: TGTGCCAGCGAGGGCCAAGAGACCCAGTACTTC; D gene: NA; clone size: NA; J gene: TRBJ2-5; V gene: TRBV9
CDR3 protein: CASNGGQGARNEQFF; CDR3 DNA: TGTGCCAGCAATGGCGGGCAGGGGGCGCGAAATGAGCAGTTCTTC; D gene: TRBD1; clone size: once; J gene: TRBJ2-1; V gene: TRBV25-1
CDR3 protein: CASSTDRVGTEAFF; CDR3 DNA: TGTGCCAGCAGCACCGACAGGGTGGGCACTGAAGCTTTCTTT; D gene: TRBD1; clone size: once; J gene: TRBJ1-1; V gene: TRBV28
CDR3 protein: CASSQEQGAVGNTIYF; CDR3 DNA: TGCGCCAGCAGCCAAGAACAGGGGGCGGTTGGAAACACCATATATTTT; D gene: TRBD1; clone size: NA; J gene: TRBJ1-3; V gene: TRBV4-1